The 2 T cell receptor beta chains below were found in one sample sequenced in a study of graft-versus-host responses after intestinal transplantation. To release intraepithelial and lamina propria lymphocytes, the graft tissue was processed. Some clones are missing from TCRdb's copy, which holds only in-frame ones; the method was immunoSEQ multiplex PCR. The table has nearly 30,000 clones, about three quarters seen once. The sequencing here drew on ileum tissue, taken 98 days after intestinal transplantation. These receptors all come from a human patient who received an intestinal transplant, so some T cells may come from the graft donor.

The chain couples TRBV9 to TRBJ2-7, with 9 bases fitting TRBD1. V lost 0 bases to trimming and J lost 6 bases; unmatched junction nucleotides: 7. This CDR3 region has 15 residues. Germline CDR1 reads SGDLS; CDR2 reads YYNGEE. For the CDR3, the DNA is TGTGCCAGCAGCGTAGCTGGGGGACAGGGTCGCGAGCAGTACTTC. Translated, it gives CASSVAGGQGREQYF.

This chain links TRBV7-3 with TRBJ1-5, with 9 bases matching TRBD1. V lost 8 bases, J lost 6 bases, and 5 bases stayed unmatched. The CDR3 consists of 13 residues. Germline CDR1 and CDR2: SGHTA and FQGTGA. CDR3 sequence (DNA): TGTGCCAGCGGACAGGGGCCGGGTCAGCCCCAGCATTTT. The encoded protein is CASGQGPGQPQHF.